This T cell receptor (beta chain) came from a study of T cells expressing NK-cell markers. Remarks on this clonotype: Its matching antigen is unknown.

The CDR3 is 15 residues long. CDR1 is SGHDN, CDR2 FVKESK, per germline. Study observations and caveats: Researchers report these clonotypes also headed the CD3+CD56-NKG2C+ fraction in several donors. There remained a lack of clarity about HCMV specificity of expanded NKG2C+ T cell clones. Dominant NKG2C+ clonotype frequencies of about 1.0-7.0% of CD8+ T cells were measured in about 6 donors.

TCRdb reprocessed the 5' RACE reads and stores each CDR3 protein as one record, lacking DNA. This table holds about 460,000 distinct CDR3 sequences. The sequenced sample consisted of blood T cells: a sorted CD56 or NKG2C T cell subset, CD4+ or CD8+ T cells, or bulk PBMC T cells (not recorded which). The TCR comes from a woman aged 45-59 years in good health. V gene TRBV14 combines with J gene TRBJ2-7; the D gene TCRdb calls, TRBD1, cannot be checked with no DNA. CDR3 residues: CASSQIGTEKYEQYF.